These 31 T cell receptor beta chains were all obtained from the same sample, sequenced in a study of blood T cell repertoires in COVID-19. The data were produced by immunoSEQ multiplex PCR, yet TCRdb's version contains in-frame clones alone and is incomplete. The table has 150,000 to 200,000 clones, 85% to 90% seen once. The sequencing input was peripheral blood. The receptor set was obtained from a man aged 18 to 29 with acute or convalescent COVID-19.

This clone has a handful of counts. This rearrangement joins TRBV4-1 to TRBJ1-2; the match to TRBD1 covers 7 bases. The CDR3 totals 16 residues. CDR1 and CDR2 from the germline V gene are MGHRA and YSYEKL. Trimming took 0 bases from V and 4 from J; bases not matched to a gene: 8. The CDR3, as DNA: TGCGCCAGCAGCCAAGACGGGGCAGGGGGAAGCTATGGCTACACCTTC. Translated, it gives CASSQDGAGGSYGYTF.

This clone was seen once. This sequence joins TRBV7-2 and TRBJ1-4; TRBD1 agrees at 9 bases. The CDR3 spans 15 residues. Germline CDR1 reads SGHTA; CDR2 reads FQGNSA. V was pared by 7 bases and J by 5 bases, with 8 bases of the junction left unmatched. CDR3 bases: TGTGCCAGCACCTATCCCGGGACAGGGAATGAAAAACTGTTTTTT. Translated: CASTYPGTGNEKLFF.

In DNA form, the CDR3 reads TGCGCCAGCAGCCAAGGGACAGGTGCGAACACTGAAGCTTTCTTT. This sequence encodes CASSQGTGANTEAFF. The chain couples TRBV4-1 to TRBJ1-1; 7 bases are shared with TRBD1. The CDR3 loop spans 15 amino acids. The V and J ends lost 1 base and 1 base, in that order; junction bases with no gene match: 3. In germline, CDR1 is MGHRA, CDR2 YSYEKL.

The chain recombines TRBV29-1 with TRBJ2-3; the D gene is possibly TRBD2 (6 bases). This CDR3 spans 15 amino acids. Germline V gene lookup returns CDR1 SQVTM and CDR2 ANQGSEA. V lost 3 bases and J 3 bases, leaving 16 bases between the germline ends. The CDR3 nucleotides are TGCAGCGTTGACCCGGCGGAGGGGAGTACAGATACGCAGTATTTT. It specifies CSVDPAEGSTDTQYF.

The chain employs TRBV10-1 and TRBJ2-4; 7 positions match TRBD1. J gave up 1 base and V 3 bases, and 0 bases lay outside the gene matches. CDR3 length: 14 amino acids. Germline V gene sequence: CDR1 WNHNN, CDR2 SYGVQD (reference sequence). DNA of the CDR3: TGCGCCAGCAGTGAACAGGGGGCCAAAAACATTCAGTACTTC. It encodes CASSEQGAKNIQYF.

The chain has TRBV27 and TRBJ2-5, with TRBD2 matching over 9 bases. The J segment lost 5 bases and the V segment lost 8 bases, leaving 6 bases of the junction unmatched. Germline values: CDR1 MNHEY, CDR2 SMNVEV (reference sequence). The CDR3 extends over 13 amino acids. For the CDR3, the DNA is TGTGCCAGCTCGCGGGGGGGCGGGGAGACCCAGTACTTC. Protein product: CASSRGGGETQYF.

The chain links TRBV7-3 to TRBJ2-3, with D maybe TRBD1 (5 bases). V dropped 5 bases and J dropped 6 bases, with 9 bases sitting between them. Germline V gives CDR1 SGHTA, CDR2 FQGTGA. This CDR3 comprises 12 residues. The CDR3 nucleotides are TGTGCCAGCAGCGTACCAGGGGATACGCAGTATTTT. Amino acids: CASSVPGDTQYF.

This chain links TRBV4-2 with TRBJ2-3, with TRBD1 matching over 7 bases. V shed 1 base and J 4 bases; nucleotides not matched to a gene: 8. Germline V gene lookup returns CDR1 LGHNA and CDR2 YNFKEQ. This CDR3 is built from 16 residues. DNA for the CDR3: TGTGCCAGCAGCCAAGGTACAGGGGTTGGCGCAGATACGCAGTATTTT. Translated, it gives CASSQGTGVGADTQYF.

The J gene is TRBJ1-2, the V gene TRBV30, with D unresolved. The germline CDR1 and CDR2 sequences are GTSNPN and SVGIG (reference sequence). CDR3 length: 13 amino acids. V gave up 0 bases and J gave up 0 bases, with 5 bases separating them. CDR3 sequence reads: CAWSVVANYGYTF. As DNA, the CDR3 is TGTGCCTGGAGTGTAGTAGCTAACTATGGCTACACCTTC.

This clone has just a few counts. The chain combines TRBV27 with TRBJ1-5; 8 bases agree with TRBD1. V trimming: 6 bases; J trimming: 6 bases; junction bases outside the gene matches: 7. The germline gives CDR1 MNHEY, CDR2 SMNVEV (reference sequence). The CDR3 is 14 amino acids. CDR3 nucleotides: TGTGCCAGCAGCCCGACAGGGGTGACTCAGCCCCAGCATTTT. It yields the protein CASSPTGVTQPQHF.

This sequence joins TRBV6-5 and TRBJ1-1; D is undetermined. CDR3 length: 14 residues. Per germline, CDR1 MNHEY and CDR2 SVGAGI. V was pared by 5 bases and J by 5 bases, with 15 bases between. This chain's CDR3 is CASSTDPGRTEAFF. CDR3 in DNA: TGTGCCAGCAGTACGGACCCGGGGAGAACTGAAGCTTTCTTT.

This clone was counted once. The gene calls are TRBV27 and TRBJ2-3; D is perhaps TRBD2 (6 bases). V was shortened by 4 bases and J by 4 bases, with 18 bases between the two germline ends. Germline V CDR1 and CDR2: MNHEY, SMNVEV (reference sequence). The CDR3 extends over 16 amino acids. CDR3 region: CASSSQSSGWADTQYF. In DNA form, the CDR3 reads TGTGCCAGCAGTTCCCAGAGTAGCGGCTGGGCAGATACGCAGTATTTT.

The chain has TRBV6-1 and TRBJ2-7; 12 nucleotides align to TRBD1. The CDR3 sequence is 16 residues long. Germline CDR1 MNHNS, CDR2 SASEGT. V lost 1 base to trimming and J lost 5 bases; unmatched junction nucleotides: 6. In DNA form, the CDR3 reads TGTGCCAGCAGTGAAGTACCGGGACAGGGGGCTGACGAGCAGTACGTC. Translation gives CASSEVPGQGADEQYV.

The chain employs TRBV7-9 and TRBJ2-5; TRBD2 agrees at 9 bases. The CDR3 runs 16 residues. The V gene's germline CDR1 is SEHNR and CDR2 FQNEAQ (reference sequence). V trimming: 3 bases; J trimming: 2 bases; junction bases outside the gene matches: 7. CDR3 sequence: CASSLKRGAVQETQYF. The CDR3 coding sequence is TGTGCCAGCAGCTTGAAGCGGGGGGCCGTGCAAGAGACCCAGTACTTC.

This chain connects TRBV18 to TRBJ2-7, with TRBD1 identical over 10 bases. Germline-derived CDR1 and CDR2 are KGHSH and LQKENI. V lost 2 bases, J lost 4 bases, and 8 bases stayed unmatched. The CDR3 runs to 16 residues. This CDR3 reads CASSPSVGQGRYEQYF. The CDR3 region has the DNA TGTGCCAGCTCACCAAGTGTGGGACAGGGGAGATACGAGCAGTACTTC.

J is TRBJ1-2 and V is TRBV11-2; D ambiguous. V was shortened by 2 bases and J by 6 bases, with 7 bases between the two germline ends. This CDR3 has 12 residues. Germline V CDR1 and CDR2: SGHAT, FQNNGV. CDR3 protein: CASSLIRDGYTF. The CDR3 bases are TGTGCCAGCAGCTTAATTCGGGATGGCTACACCTTC.

The V call is TRBV24-1, the J call TRBJ2-3, with D tentatively TRBD2 (5 bases). The CDR3 is 12 residues long. V was clipped by 7 bases and J by 4 bases, with 8 bases between them. Germline CDR1 is KGHDR and CDR2 is SFDVKD. The CDR3 loop reads CATSGVSDTQYF. The CDR3 DNA reads TGTGCCACCAGCGGGGTCTCAGATACGCAGTATTTT.

This sequence joins TRBV7-9 and TRBJ1-6; D is ambiguous. This CDR3 spans 17 amino acids. V dropped 6 bases and J dropped 0 bases, with 15 bases sitting between them. Germline-derived CDR1 and CDR2 are SEHNR and FQNEAQ (reference sequence). The CDR3 reads CASSHSGVSSYNSPLHF. The CDR3 region has the DNA TGTGCCAGCAGTCATAGCGGGGTGAGCTCCTATAATTCACCCCTCCACTTT.

The V gene is TRBV6-4, the J gene TRBJ2-5; TRBD2 matches 7 bases. This CDR3 is 15 amino acids long. Trimming took 3 bases from V and 1 from J; bases not matched to a gene: 5. Germline lookup yields CDR1 MRHNA and CDR2 SNTAGT. Here the CDR3 DNA reads TGTGCCAGCAGTGAAAAAACGGGGGGCCAAGAGACCCAGTACTTC. This sequence encodes CASSEKTGGQETQYF.

J is TRBJ1-5 and V is TRBV5-5; the match to TRBD1 covers 9 bases. CDR3 length: 15 residues. Germline V gene lookup returns CDR1 SGHKS and CDR2 YYEKEE (reference sequence). V gave up 4 bases and J gave up 0 bases; unmatched junction bases: 2. CDR3 amino acids: CASSRTGDSNQPQHF. In DNA form, the CDR3 reads TGTGCCAGCAGCCGGACAGGGGATAGCAATCAGCCCCAGCATTTT.

There are a few counts of this clone. The chain has TRBV18 and TRBJ1-1; D is ambiguous. The CDR3 sequence is 13 residues long. The germline V gene has CDR1 KGHSH and CDR2 LQKENI. V was shortened by 2 bases and J by 5 bases, with 9 bases between the two germline ends. CDR3 in amino acids: CASSPGLGTEAFF. CDR3 in DNA: TGTGCCAGCTCACCAGGGCTTGGGACTGAAGCTTTCTTT.

The chain has TRBV6-5 and TRBJ2-5; a weak D match, TRBD2 (5 bases). Trimming removed 7 bases from V and 0 bases from J, with 12 bases in between. This CDR3 comprises 14 residues. Germline CDR1 is MNHEY and CDR2 is SVGAGI. Here the CDR3 reads CASTEGRDQETQYF. The CDR3 nucleotides read TGTGCCAGCACCGAGGGAAGGGACCAAGAGACCCAGTACTTC.

The chain combines TRBV29-1 with TRBJ1-3; TRBD1 matches 8 bases. The CDR3 extends over 13 amino acids. Germline V gene data show CDR1 as SQVTM and CDR2 as ANQGSEA. Trimming at V came to 6 bases and at J to 2 bases, leaving 3 bases not matched to a gene. The CDR3 loop is CSVGTGTGNTIYF. CDR3 DNA sequence: TGCAGCGTAGGGACAGGCACTGGAAACACCATATATTTT.

V is TRBV10-2 and J is TRBJ1-5; D remains unclear. V lost 4 bases, J lost 1 base, and 11 bases lay in between. The CDR3 has 15 residues. Germline CDR1 WSHSY, CDR2 SAAADI. The CDR3 is CASSANSKSNQPQHF. CDR3 nucleotides: TGCGCCAGCAGTGCAAACTCCAAAAGCAATCAGCCCCAGCATTTT.

The rearrangement joins TRBV28 to TRBJ1-6; 7 bases align to TRBD1. Trimming took 5 bases from V and 5 from J; bases not matched to a gene: 9. The CDR3 has 16 residues. Germline V gene sequence: CDR1 MDHEN, CDR2 SYDVKM. The CDR3: CASSPRQGRDNSPLHF. CDR3 DNA sequence: TGTGCCAGCAGTCCTAGACAGGGAAGGGATAATTCACCCCTCCACTTT.

The chain joins TRBV9 to TRBJ2-3, with TRBD2 matching 12 bases. The CDR3 length is 16 residues. The germline CDR1 and CDR2 sequences are SGDLS and YYNGEE. After removal of 1 base from V and 2 bases from J, the junction contained 2 bases not matched to a gene. The CDR3 nucleotides are TGTGCCAGCAGCGTAACTAGCGGGGGGCTCACAGATACGCAGTATTTT. This codes for CASSVTSGGLTDTQYF.

The chain uses TRBV6-6 and TRBJ2-1, with 8 bases matching TRBD2. The length of the CDR3 is 15 residues. V was pared by 0 bases and J by 9 bases, with 7 bases of the junction left unmatched. The V gene's germline CDR1 is MNHNY and CDR2 SVGAGI (reference sequence). The CDR3, as DNA: TGTGCCAGCAGTTACTCGTATAGCGGGGTGGGTGAGCAGTTCTTC. The encoded protein is CASSYSYSGVGEQFF.

The chain recombines TRBV7-3 with TRBJ2-2, with D possibly TRBD2 on 5 matching bases. Deletions cut 8 bases from V and 0 bases from J, with 16 bases between. The CDR3 is 16 amino acids. In germline, CDR1 is SGHTA, CDR2 FQGTGA. The CDR3 bases are TGTGCCAGCCAACTCTCCGGCGGGTCGAACACCGGGGAGCTGTTTTTT. It yields the protein CASQLSGGSNTGELFF.

Details on this clone: The same CDR3 is also encoded by other DNA sequences in this sample. The genes are TRBV19 and TRBJ1-2; 7 positions agree with TRBD1. With V trimmed by 3 bases and J by 0 bases, 1 base remained unmatched. Germline V CDR1 and CDR2: LNHDA, SQIVND (reference sequence). The CDR3 has 14 amino acids. The DNA for the CDR3 is TGTGCCAGTAGTATGCAGGGGGCTAACTATGGCTACACCTTC. Translating gives CASSMQGANYGYTF.

This sequence joins TRBV28 and TRBJ2-7; 7 bases are shared with TRBD1. Germline V gene data show CDR1 as MDHEN and CDR2 as SYDVKM. The CDR3 has 16 amino acids. J lost 2 bases, V lost 6 bases, and 13 bases had no gene match. This chain's CDR3 is CASSHYGWTGPYEQYV. CDR3 bases: TGTGCCAGCAGCCACTATGGATGGACAGGACCCTACGAGCAGTACGTC.

The chain is built from TRBV7-8 and TRBJ2-1; perhaps TRBD2 as D (6 bases). V was trimmed by 5 bases and J by 7 bases, leaving 9 bases between them. This CDR3 has 12 amino acids. From germline, CDR1 is SGHVS and CDR2 FQNEAQ. Written as DNA, the CDR3 is TGTGCCAGCAGCCATGGGGGGAATGAGCAGTTCTTC. Protein sequence: CASSHGGNEQFF.